The clone carrying this T cell receptor beta chain appeared once. The germline V and J ends were trimmed by 5 bases and 6 bases, with 13 bases remaining between them. This CDR3 has 13 residues. Looked up from germline, CDR1 is MNHEY and CDR2 is SVGEGT. This entry comes from a study of control samples from healthy donors and cancer patients. Profiled with immunoSEQ multiplex PCR; TCRdb holds only in-frame clones, not every one. Of about 170,000 clones listed, roughly 95% are singletons. The source is a woman aged 55-70 years in good health. Sample: blood. The V and J genes are TRBV6-2 or TRBV6-3 and TRBJ1-2; D is possibly TRBD1 (5 bases). The CDR3 is CASSAHRTDGYTF. The CDR3 nucleotides read TGTGCCAGCAGTGCACACAGGACGGATGGCTACACCTTC.